One and the same sample provided the 24 T cell receptor beta chains below, sequenced in a study of Ad26.COV2.S vaccination and SARS-CoV-2 variants (dated by TCRdb to the early 2020s). Preparation of the library involved the immunoSEQ multiplex PCR assay. TCRdb mirrors the immuneACCESS table, restricted to in-frame sequences. Some clones are absent from its copies; in checked studies, under half trace to an unresolved V gene, and the reason for the others is unknown. Within this sample are about 260,000 clones, with around 88% of them counted one time only. The top ten clonotypes cover roughly 3% of the sample. Explained via the paper, the treatment or condition label denotes: roughly 20 received Ad26.COV2.S at low or high dose, single or two shots; roughly five received placebo; per-sample allocation not given. For vaccine and placebo recipients, the sequenced repertoires came from samples collected on day 63 after the first injection.

The sequencing used peripheral blood, collected in a trial of Ad26.COV2.S vaccine versus placebo. The receptors derive from a person between 18 and 65 years old who received the Ad26.COV2.S COVID-19 vaccine or a placebo.

J is TRBJ2-5 and V is TRBV7-9; no clear D gene. The CDR3 is 13 amino acids. The germline V gene encodes CDR1 SEHNR and CDR2 FQNEAQ (reference sequence). V was trimmed by 1 base and J by 3 bases, leaving 6 bases between them. CDR3 region: CASSLVVEETQYF. The CDR3 nucleotides are TGTGCCAGCAGCTTAGTGGTGGAAGAGACCCAGTACTTC.

V and J are TRBV18 and TRBJ2-7; D may be TRBD2 (5 bases). The CDR3 consists of 14 residues. Germline CDR1 reads KGHSH; CDR2 reads LQKENI. Trimming shortened V by 6 bases and J by 5 bases, and 17 bases separated the two germline ends. Written as DNA, the CDR3 is TGTGCCAGCTCCGCGGGCGGCACTCGGGACGAGCAGTACGTC. Residues: CASSAGGTRDEQYV.

J is TRBJ2-1 and V is TRBV7-9, with 9 bases aligning to TRBD2. Germline CDR1 reads SEHNR; CDR2 reads FQNEAQ (reference sequence). V lost 3 bases and J lost 0; bases outside the gene matches: 3. CDR3 length: 16 residues. CDR3 region: CASSFSGSPSYNEQFF. CDR3 nucleotide sequence: TGTGCCAGCAGCTTTAGCGGGAGCCCCTCCTACAATGAGCAGTTCTTC.

The J gene is TRBJ2-5, the V gene TRBV7-9; 9 positions agree with TRBD2. J gave up 3 bases and V 6 bases, and 11 bases lay outside the gene matches. Looked up from germline, CDR1 is SEHNR and CDR2 is FQNEAQ (reference sequence). The CDR3 loop spans 16 amino acids. In nucleotides, the CDR3 is TGTGCCAGCAGTCGTGCTAGCGGGAAGGCTGAAGAGACCCAGTACTTC. The encoded protein is CASSRASGKAEETQYF.

The chain recombines TRBV5-1 with TRBJ2-2, with a possible D match to TRBD1 (6 bases). Germline V CDR1 and CDR2: SGHRS, YFSETQ. The CDR3 covers 15 residues. V was cut by 3 bases and J by 5 bases, with 14 bases left in between. The CDR3 nucleotides read TGCGCCAGCAGCTCGACAGGCGGTTCGACCGGGGAGCTGTTTTTT. It translates to CASSSTGGSTGELFF.

J is TRBJ1-6 and V is TRBV6-1; D gene uncertain. Trimming removed 0 bases at V and 10 bases at J, with 7 bases between. There are 13 residues in the CDR3. The germline V gene has CDR1 MNHNS and CDR2 SASEGT. CDR3 coding DNA: TGTGCCAGCAGTGAAGCTCCGGACTCACCCCTCCACTTT. Amino acids: CASSEAPDSPLHF.

The rearrangement uses TRBV5-4 and TRBJ1-2, with D hard to call. This CDR3 has 15 amino acids. CDR1 SGHNT and CDR2 YYREEE come from the germline V gene (reference sequence). The V gene lost 0 bases and the J gene lost 7 bases, with 16 bases spanning the gap. CDR3 DNA sequence: TGTGCCAGCAGCTTGGCCGGCCAGTTGCGGGTTGGCTACACCTTC. This encodes CASSLAGQLRVGYTF.

In its sample, this clone was seen once. CDR3 protein: CASSLAGGVNTEAFF. The CDR3 DNA reads TGTGCCAGCAGCTTAGCTGGGGGGGTGAACACTGAAGCTTTCTTT. J is TRBJ1-1 and V is TRBV7-2; the D gene is possibly TRBD1 (5 bases). Germline V lookup: CDR1 SGHTA, CDR2 FQGNSA. The CDR3 contains 15 residues. V was shortened by 0 bases and J by 0 bases, with 8 bases between the two germline ends.

The V and J genes are TRBV9 and TRBJ1-3; 7 positions agree with TRBD1. V dropped 4 bases and J dropped 4; count of bases not matched to a gene: 8. The CDR3 contains 15 residues. CDR1 is SGDLS and CDR2 is YYNGEE in the germline V gene. CDR3 sequence: CASSRDRVRGNTIYF. Here the CDR3 DNA reads TGTGCCAGCAGCCGCGACAGGGTGCGAGGAAACACCATATATTTT. Based on the CDR3 plus reference TRBV9 and TRBJ1-3, the full variable domain is DSGVTQTPKHLITATGQRVTLRCSPRSGDLSVYWYQQSLDQGLQFLIQYYNGEERAKGNILERFSAQQFPDLHSELNLSSLELGDSALYFCASSRDRVRGNTIYFGEGSWLTVV.

The gene calls are TRBV2 and TRBJ2-5, with D uncertain. CDR3 size: 15 residues. Germline V gene data show CDR1 as SNHLY and CDR2 as FYNNEI. Trimming shortened V by 7 bases and J by 2 bases, and 17 bases separated the two germline ends. CDR3 sequence reads: CASKLASTPQETQYF. The CDR3 DNA is TGTGCCAGCAAATTGGCGTCAACCCCACAAGAGACCCAGTACTTC.

This chain links TRBV5-6 with TRBJ2-5; TRBD1 matches 7 bases. This CDR3 region has 14 residues. The V segment lost 4 bases and the J segment 2 bases; nucleotides outside the gene matches: 5. Germline CDR1 reads SGHDT; CDR2 reads YYEEEE. Here the CDR3 DNA reads TGTGCCAGCAGCCACTGGGACAGACAAGAGACCCAGTACTTC. It is translated as CASSHWDRQETQYF.

J is TRBJ2-7 and V is TRBV6-4, with 7 bases fitting TRBD2. This CDR3 has 17 residues. Germline-derived CDR1 and CDR2 are MRHNA and SNTAGT. With 5 bases clipped from V and 6 bases from J, the junction kept 19 bases outside the gene matches. The CDR3 is CASSYTPVKRGFGEQYF. The CDR3 DNA is TGTGCCAGCAGTTACACCCCGGTGAAGCGGGGATTTGGCGAGCAGTACTTC.

The chain carries TRBV27 and TRBJ1-5; no reliable D call. This CDR3 has 15 amino acids. Trimming removed 5 bases from V and 2 bases from J, with 13 bases in between. CDR1 and CDR2 (germline): MNHEY, SMNVEV (reference sequence). CDR3 sequence reads: CASSLGTSGNQPQHF. CDR3 DNA: TGTGCCAGCAGTCTCGGAACGTCGGGCAATCAGCCCCAGCATTTT.

This clone was picked up a small number of times. The genes are TRBV5-1 and TRBJ2-4; 8 nucleotides match TRBD2. This CDR3 is 14 amino acids long. CDR1 and CDR2 from the germline V gene are SGHRS and YFSETQ. The V gene end was trimmed by 4 bases and the J gene end by 5 bases; junction bases not matched to a gene: 5. The chain's CDR3 is CASSPGGFQNIQYF. The CDR3 DNA sequence: TGCGCCAGCAGCCCGGGGGGGTTCCAAAACATTCAGTACTTC. Together with reference TRBV5-1 and TRBJ2-4, the CDR3 gives the full variable domain: KAGVTQTPRYLIKTRGQQVTLSCSPISGHRSVSWYQQTPGQGLQFLFEYFSETQRNKGNFPGRFSGRQFSNSRSEMNVSTLELGDSALYLCASSPGGFQNIQYFGAGTRLSVL.

The rearrangement uses TRBV6-5 and TRBJ2-1; TRBD1 agrees at 9 bases. The CDR3 is 13 amino acids. J gave up 5 bases and V 7 bases, and 3 bases lay outside the gene matches. Per germline, CDR1 MNHEY and CDR2 SVGAGI. The CDR3 sequence: CASMGTGNNEQFF. Written as DNA, the CDR3 is TGTGCCAGCATGGGGACAGGGAACAATGAGCAGTTCTTC.

This sequence joins TRBV30 and TRBJ1-5; TRBD1 is a possible D gene (5 bases). V was cut by 1 base and J by 3 bases, with 22 bases left in between. This CDR3 has 18 residues. Germline V lookup: CDR1 GTSNPN, CDR2 SVGIG (reference sequence). The CDR3 protein is CAWSEGFVGAKNNQPQHF. The CDR3 bases are TGTGCCTGGAGTGAGGGGTTTGTTGGGGCTAAGAACAATCAGCCCCAGCATTTT.

The chain couples TRBV11-3 to TRBJ2-7, with 7 bases identical to TRBD1. Unmatched junction bases numbered 6, after V lost 5 bases and J lost 2 bases. This CDR3 spans 14 amino acids. Germline values: CDR1 SGHNT, CDR2 YENEEA. The CDR3 here is CASSPDRSPYEQYF. CDR3 coding DNA: TGTGCCAGCAGCCCGGACAGGTCCCCCTACGAGCAGTACTTC.

The chain recombines TRBV7-9 with TRBJ2-5; unclear D gene. The CDR3 has 12 amino acids. Per germline, CDR1 SEHNR and CDR2 FQNEAQ (reference sequence). The V gene lost 3 bases and the J gene lost 4 bases, with 6 bases spanning the gap. For the CDR3, the DNA is TGTGCCAGCAGCTTGAACGGAGAGACCCAGTACTTC. It specifies CASSLNGETQYF.

The chain couples TRBV9 to TRBJ2-2; TRBD2 matches at 12 bases. CDR1 SGDLS and CDR2 YYNGEE come from the germline V gene. The V gene end was trimmed by 3 bases and the J gene end by 2 bases; junction bases not matched to a gene: 8. This CDR3 has 18 residues. As DNA, the CDR3 is TGTGCCAGCAGCGCCCCTCTAGCGGGGGGGCCAAACACCGGGGAGCTGTTTTTT. Residues: CASSAPLAGGPNTGELFF.

The CDR3 region has the DNA TGTGCCAGCTCAACGGCTAGCGGCACAGATACGCAGTATTTT. It translates to CASSTASGTDTQYF. The chain carries TRBV18 and TRBJ2-3; tentative D call: TRBD2 (6 bases). Per the germline V gene, CDR1 is KGHSH and CDR2 is LQKENI. Deletions cut 5 bases from V and 1 base from J, with 10 bases between. This CDR3 has 14 residues.

The chain uses TRBV7-6 and TRBJ2-1; 7 bases are shared with TRBD2. J lost 0 bases, V lost 0 bases, and 5 bases had no gene match. The CDR3 contains 17 residues. The germline V gene encodes CDR1 SGHVS and CDR2 FNYEAQ. The CDR3 sequence: CASSLASGTPSYNEQFF. CDR3 nucleotide sequence: TGTGCCAGCAGCTTAGCGAGCGGGACCCCCTCCTACAATGAGCAGTTCTTC.

The rearrangement uses TRBV29-1 and TRBJ2-1; no definite D call. The V gene's germline CDR1 is SQVTM and CDR2 ANQGSEA. The CDR3 runs 13 residues. Trimming removed 1 base from V and 0 bases from J, with 4 bases in between. DNA for the CDR3: TGCAGCGTTGAAGCTAGCTCCTACAATGAGCAGTTCTTC. Its translation: CSVEASSYNEQFF.

The rearrangement uses TRBV5-1 and TRBJ2-3; 15 bases line up with TRBD2. Germline V CDR1 and CDR2: SGHRS, YFSETQ. Losses at the gene ends were 0 bases for V and 0 bases for J; bases not matched to a gene: 8. The CDR3 covers 20 residues. The DNA of the CDR3 is TGCGCCAGCAGCTTGGCCGGGACTAGCGGGGGGCGAATTAGCACAGATACGCAGTATTTT. It specifies CASSLAGTSGGRISTDTQYF.

V and J are TRBV3-1 (or the pseudogene TRBV3-2) and TRBJ1-2; D is ambiguous. The CDR3 length is 16 residues. Germline-derived CDR1 and CDR2 are LGHDT and YNNKEL (reference sequence). Trimming stripped 4 bases from V and 2 bases from J, with 17 bases between. The CDR3 reads CASSRQNQRANYGYTF. CDR3 sequence (DNA): TGTGCCAGCAGCCGCCAAAACCAACGGGCCAACTATGGCTACACCTTC.